One T cell receptor beta chain is described in this entry. Its antigen is currently unknown. Via CD45RO/CCR7/CD25/CD127/CD95/CD27, cells of the CD4+ naive, central memory, regulatory and stem cell-like memory subsets were sorted. The data are from a study of beta chain features in type 1 diabetes. The entirety of the isolated RNA underwent reverse transcription, so expressed TCRB transcripts were sequenced. Libraries were prepared by immunoSEQ multiplex PCR; TCRdb keeps only in-frame clonotypes and omits some of them. The data hold about 390,000 clones, with over 8.5% observed a single time. This CDR3 contains 14 residues. Germline V lookup: CDR1 MNHEY, CDR2 SVGAGI. V lost 6 bases to trimming and J lost 1 base, with 11 bases between them. Study conclusions and caveats: A moderate, significant TCRB CDR3 shortening appeared in type 1 diabetes across four CD4+ subsets.

V and J are TRBV6-5 and TRBJ2-3; tentatively, D is TRBD1 (6 bases). Source material: central memory CD4+ T cells from blood. The TCR originated in a man between 25 and 39 years old with type 1 diabetes. CDR3 DNA sequence: TGTGCCAGCAGGCAAGGGGGTCGCACAGATACGCAGTATTTT. It yields the protein CASRQGGRTDTQYF.